A single sample is the source of the 10 T cell receptor beta chains below, sequenced in a study of CD8 T cells in ankylosing spondylitis. Notes on the study in general: A TCR beta motif made of about eight highly homologous variants seemed typical of ankylosing spondylitis blood.

The antigens these receptors bind are not known. TCRdb recomputed calls from the 5' RACE reads with MiXCR, one row per CDR3 protein. Of roughly 400,000 distinct CDR3 sequences in the sample, approximately 20% were seen once. Material: blood, either unsorted or a sorted T cell fraction (not recorded which). The receptors here all came from a male donor with ankylosing spondylitis.

This chain connects TRBV30 to TRBJ1-4; no clear D gene. V was clipped by 1 base and J by 4 bases, with 7 bases between them. Germline assignment: CDR1 GTSNPN and CDR2 SVGIG (reference sequence). This CDR3 is built from 13 residues. CDR3 protein: CAWSDIVNEKLFF. In DNA, the CDR3 is TGTGCCTGGAGTGATATCGTTAATGAAAAACTGTTTTTT.

V and J are TRBV7-2 and TRBJ1-4; D gene unclear. The CDR3 is 13 residues long. Per germline, CDR1 SGHTA and CDR2 FQGNSA. V was trimmed by 1 base and J by 8 bases, leaving 8 bases between them. In DNA form, the CDR3 reads TGTGCCAGCAGCTTAGTAGGTCAGGAAAAACTGTTTTTT. Residues: CASSLVGQEKLFF.

This clonotype has just a few counts. The V call is TRBV10-3, the J call TRBJ2-1; perhaps D is TRBD1 or TRBD2 (5 bases each). V was pared by 0 bases and J by 5 bases, with 26 bases between. In germline, CDR1 is ENHRY, CDR2 SYGVKD. The CDR3 has 20 residues. CDR3 nucleotide sequence: TGTGCCATCAGTGAGTCCGGGACGGGAAGAGTCTCGAAGTCCAACAATGAGCAGTTCTTC. This encodes CAISESGTGRVSKSNNEQFF.

This clonotype was recorded a few times. The rearrangement links TRBV29-1 to TRBJ2-2, with D possibly called TRBD1 or TRBD2 (6 bases each). In germline, CDR1 is SQVTM, CDR2 ANQGSEA. The CDR3 has 14 amino acids. V lost 8 bases, J lost 6 bases, and 19 bases lay in between. Here the CDR3 reads CSYVGPGEAGELFF. The CDR3 DNA reads TGCAGCTATGTGGGACCAGGGGAGGCCGGGGAGCTGTTTTTT.

This clonotype turned up a few times. The chain's CDR3 is CASSFSGRVAYEQYF. DNA of the CDR3: TGCGCCAGCAGCTTTAGCGGGAGAGTGGCCTACGAGCAGTACTTC. The chain combines TRBV5-1 with TRBJ2-7, with 9 bases identical to TRBD2. The germline V gene encodes CDR1 SGHRS and CDR2 YFSETQ. V lost 2 bases, J lost 2 bases, and 5 bases stayed unmatched. CDR3 length: 15 residues.

The sample holds a few counts of this clonotype. The chain has TRBV5-1 and TRBJ2-1, with TRBD2 matching 13 bases. The germline V gene encodes CDR1 SGHRS and CDR2 YFSETQ. CDR3 length: 15 residues. J was trimmed by 6 bases and V by 2 bases; bases with no gene match: 2. The CDR3 nucleotides are TGCGCCAGCAGCTTTCGGACTAGCGGGAGCAATGAGCAGTTCTTC. Encoded protein: CASSFRTSGSNEQFF.

The rearrangement links TRBV29-1 to TRBJ1-1; D remains unclear. CDR3 length equals 13 residues. Trimming stripped 3 bases from V and 1 base from J, with 9 bases between. Germline V gene data show CDR1 as SQVTM and CDR2 as ANQGSEA. DNA of the CDR3: TGCAGCGTTGACCGGGCAGGGAACACTGAAGCTTTCTTT. Residues: CSVDRAGNTEAFF. The complete variable domain, with remaining parts taken from reference TRBV29-1 and TRBJ1-1, reads SAVISQKPSRDICQRGTSLTIQCQVDSQVTMMFWYRQQPGQSLTLIATANQGSEATYESGFVIDKFPISRPNLTFSTLTVSNMSPEDSSIYLCSVDRAGNTEAFFGQGTRLTVV.

This rearrangement joins TRBV6-1 to TRBJ2-1, with 13 bases identical to TRBD2. The CDR3 loop spans 16 amino acids. The V gene end was trimmed by 6 bases and the J gene end by 3 bases; junction bases not matched to a gene: 5. Germline CDR1 and CDR2: MNHNS and SASEGT. The CDR3 loop reads CASSSTSGRVYNEQFF. The DNA of the CDR3 is TGTGCCAGCAGCTCCACTAGCGGGAGGGTCTACAATGAGCAGTTCTTC.

This clonotype showed up many times. The rearrangement joins TRBV12-3 or TRBV12-4 to TRBJ2-7; the match to TRBD1 covers 11 bases. This CDR3 is 15 amino acids long. V lost 6 bases, J lost 2 bases, and 6 bases stayed unmatched. The CDR3: CASRRDRGMTYEQYF. In nucleotides, the CDR3 is TGTGCCAGCAGGCGGGACAGGGGGATGACCTACGAGCAGTACTTC.

The V call is TRBV19, the J call TRBJ2-1, with 9 positions matching TRBD1. The germline V gene has CDR1 LNHDA and CDR2 SQIVND (reference sequence). This CDR3 has 15 residues. With 6 bases clipped from V and 4 bases from J, the junction kept 7 bases outside the gene matches. This chain's CDR3 is CASSKGQGLYNEQFF. The CDR3 nucleotides are TGTGCCAGTAGCAAAGGACAGGGGCTTTACAATGAGCAGTTCTTC.